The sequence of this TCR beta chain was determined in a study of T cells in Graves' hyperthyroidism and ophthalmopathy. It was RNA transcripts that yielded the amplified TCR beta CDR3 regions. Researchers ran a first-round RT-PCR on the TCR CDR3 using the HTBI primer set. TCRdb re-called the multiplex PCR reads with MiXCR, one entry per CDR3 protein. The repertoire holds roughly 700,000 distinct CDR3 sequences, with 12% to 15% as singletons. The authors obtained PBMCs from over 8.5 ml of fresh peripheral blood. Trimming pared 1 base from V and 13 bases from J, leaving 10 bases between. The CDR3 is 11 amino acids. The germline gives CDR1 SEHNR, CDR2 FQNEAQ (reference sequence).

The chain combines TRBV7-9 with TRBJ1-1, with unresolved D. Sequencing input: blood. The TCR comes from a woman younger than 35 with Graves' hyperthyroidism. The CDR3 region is CASSLGPVGFF. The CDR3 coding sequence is TGTGCCAGCAGCTTAGGCCCAGTAGGTTTCTTT.